The text below deals with one T cell receptor (beta chain). Looked up from germline, CDR1 is MNHNY and CDR2 is SVGAGI (reference sequence). Trimming removed 6 bases from V and 6 bases from J; junction bases left unmatched: 9. This CDR3 is 14 amino acids long. This record belongs to a study of blood T cell repertoires in COVID-19. The wider study: Acute-phase and convalescent COVID-19 samples originated in the United States, Italy and Spain. PBMCs, B-cell-depleted T cells, or T cells were the source of the cDNA or gDNA that made up the material.

Original analysis: Reference gene primer amplification gave estimated nucleated cell counts. TCRdb's table, derived via immunoSEQ multiplex PCR, lists solely in-frame clones and lacks some. Clonal size and the V and J genes are those of that table, whereas D and trimming came from the DNA. Of about 240,000 clones listed, approximately 86% are singletons. The V and J genes are TRBV6-6 and TRBJ2-7; 9 nucleotides agree with TRBD1. The clonotype comes from a man in his sixties who had recovered from COVID-19. The sample taken for sequencing was peripheral blood. This CDR3 is CASSRGQGRAEQYV. The CDR3 DNA is TGTGCCAGCAGCCGGGGACAGGGCCGGGCCGAGCAGTACGTC.